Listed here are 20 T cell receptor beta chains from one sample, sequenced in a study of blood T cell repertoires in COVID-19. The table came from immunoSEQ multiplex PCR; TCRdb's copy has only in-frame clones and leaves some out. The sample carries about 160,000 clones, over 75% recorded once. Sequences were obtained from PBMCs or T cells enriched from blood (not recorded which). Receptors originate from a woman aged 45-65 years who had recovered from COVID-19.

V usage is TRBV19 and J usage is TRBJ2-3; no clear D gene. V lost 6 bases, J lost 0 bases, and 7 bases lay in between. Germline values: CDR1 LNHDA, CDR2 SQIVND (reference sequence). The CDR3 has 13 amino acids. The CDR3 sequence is CASSHQSTDTQYF. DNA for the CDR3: TGTGCCAGTAGCCACCAGAGCACAGATACGCAGTATTTT.

CDR3 loop: CASGLAGEKLFF. The DNA for the CDR3 is TGTGCCAGCGGCCTGGCGGGGGAAAAACTGTTTTTT. The chain recombines TRBV5-4 with TRBJ1-4, with D unclear. This CDR3 contains 12 residues. Trimming cost V 7 bases and J 8 bases, with 12 bases left between them. Germline V gene lookup returns CDR1 SGHNT and CDR2 YYREEE (reference sequence).

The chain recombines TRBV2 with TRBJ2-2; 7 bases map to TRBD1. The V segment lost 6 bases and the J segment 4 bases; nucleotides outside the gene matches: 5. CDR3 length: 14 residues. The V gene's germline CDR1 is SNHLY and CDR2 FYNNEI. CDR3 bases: TGTGCCAGCAGCCCGACAGGGTTCACCGGGGAGCTGTTTTTT. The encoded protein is CASSPTGFTGELFF.

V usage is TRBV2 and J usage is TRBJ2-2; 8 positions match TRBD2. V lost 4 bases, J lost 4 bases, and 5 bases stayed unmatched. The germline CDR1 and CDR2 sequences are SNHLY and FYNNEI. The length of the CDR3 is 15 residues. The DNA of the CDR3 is TGTGCCAGCAGTGGACGGGGGGGAATCACCGGGGAGCTGTTTTTT. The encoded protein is CASSGRGGITGELFF.

Written as DNA, the CDR3 is TGCGCCAGCAGCCCTTGGTCTGGGACAGGGAAATTAACTGGGGCCAACGTCCTGACTTTC. Its protein is CASSPWSGTGKLTGANVLTF. This chain links TRBV5-1 with TRBJ2-6; 9 positions agree with TRBD1. The CDR3 has 20 residues. Germline loops: CDR1 SGHRS, CDR2 YFSETQ. With V trimmed by 4 bases and J by 2 bases, 16 bases remained unmatched.

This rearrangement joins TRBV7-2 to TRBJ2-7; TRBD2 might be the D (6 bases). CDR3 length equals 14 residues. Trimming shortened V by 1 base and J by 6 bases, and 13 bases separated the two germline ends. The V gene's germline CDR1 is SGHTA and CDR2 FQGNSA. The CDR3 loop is CASSLGTTAPEQYF. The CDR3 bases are TGTGCCAGCAGCTTAGGGACTACCGCCCCCGAGCAGTACTTC.

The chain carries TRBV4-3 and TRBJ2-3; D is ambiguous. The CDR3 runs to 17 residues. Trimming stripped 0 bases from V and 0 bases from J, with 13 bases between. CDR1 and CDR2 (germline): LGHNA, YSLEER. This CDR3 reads CASSQDYRVLSTDTQYF. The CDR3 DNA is TGCGCCAGCAGCCAAGATTACCGGGTCCTTAGCACAGATACGCAGTATTTT.

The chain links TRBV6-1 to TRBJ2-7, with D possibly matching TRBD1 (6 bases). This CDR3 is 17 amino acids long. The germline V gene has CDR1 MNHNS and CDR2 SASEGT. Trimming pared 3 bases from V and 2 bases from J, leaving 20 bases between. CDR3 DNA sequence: TGTGCCAGCAGTGAGGTGACAAGCTTAAGACAGGCCTACGAGCAGTACTTC. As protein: CASSEVTSLRQAYEQYF.

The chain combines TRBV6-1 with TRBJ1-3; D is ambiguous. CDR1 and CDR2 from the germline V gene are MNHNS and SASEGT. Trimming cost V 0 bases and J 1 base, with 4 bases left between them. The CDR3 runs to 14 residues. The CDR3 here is CASSEARSGNTIYF. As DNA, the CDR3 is TGTGCCAGCAGTGAAGCGAGGTCTGGAAACACCATATATTTT.

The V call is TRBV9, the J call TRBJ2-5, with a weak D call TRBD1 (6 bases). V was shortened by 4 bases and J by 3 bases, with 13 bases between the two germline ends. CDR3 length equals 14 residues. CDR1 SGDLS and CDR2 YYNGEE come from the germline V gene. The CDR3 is CASSLNYREETQYF. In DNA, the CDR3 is TGTGCCAGCAGCCTCAATTACAGGGAAGAGACCCAGTACTTC.

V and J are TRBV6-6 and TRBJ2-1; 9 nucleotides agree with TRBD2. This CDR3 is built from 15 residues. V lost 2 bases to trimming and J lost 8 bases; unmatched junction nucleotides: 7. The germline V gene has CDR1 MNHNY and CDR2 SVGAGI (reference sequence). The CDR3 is CASSYEGGGAYEQFF. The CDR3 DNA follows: TGTGCCAGCAGTTACGAAGGCGGGGGGGCCTATGAGCAGTTCTTC.

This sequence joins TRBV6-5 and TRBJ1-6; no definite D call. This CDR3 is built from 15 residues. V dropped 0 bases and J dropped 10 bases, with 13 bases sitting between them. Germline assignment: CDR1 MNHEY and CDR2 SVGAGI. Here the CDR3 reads CASSYSKYRDSPLHF. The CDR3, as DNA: TGTGCCAGCAGTTACTCAAAATACAGAGACTCACCCCTCCACTTT.

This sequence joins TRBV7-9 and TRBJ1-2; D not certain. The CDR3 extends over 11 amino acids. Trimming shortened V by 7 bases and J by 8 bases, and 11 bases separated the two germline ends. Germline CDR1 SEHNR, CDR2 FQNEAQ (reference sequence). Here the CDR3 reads CASNKREGYTF. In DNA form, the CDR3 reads TGTGCCAGCAACAAAAGAGAGGGCTACACCTTC. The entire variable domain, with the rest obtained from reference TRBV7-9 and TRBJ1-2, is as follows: DTGVSQNPRHKITKRGQNVTFRCDPISEHNRLYWYRQTLGQGPEFLTYFQNEAQLEKSRLLSDRFSAERPKGSFSTLEIQRTEQGDSAMYLCASNKREGYTFGSGTRLTVV.

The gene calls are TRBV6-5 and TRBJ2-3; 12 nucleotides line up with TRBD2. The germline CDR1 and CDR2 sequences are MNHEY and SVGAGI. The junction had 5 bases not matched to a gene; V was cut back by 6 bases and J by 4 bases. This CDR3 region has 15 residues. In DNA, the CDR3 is TGTGCCAGCAGCCAGACTAGCGGGGGTCCAGATACGCAGTATTTT. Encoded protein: CASSQTSGGPDTQYF.

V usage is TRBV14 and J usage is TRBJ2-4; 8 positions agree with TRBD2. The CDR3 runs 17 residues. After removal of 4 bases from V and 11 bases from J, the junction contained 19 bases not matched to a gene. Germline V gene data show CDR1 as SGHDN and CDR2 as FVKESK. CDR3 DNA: TGTGCCAGCAGCCCTAAACGGACTAGCCGGAACCCTTACCTTCAGTACTTC. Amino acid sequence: CASSPKRTSRNPYLQYF. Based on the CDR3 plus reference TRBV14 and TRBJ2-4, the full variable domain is EAGVTQFPSHSVIEKGQTVTLRCDPISGHDNLYWYRRVMGKEIKFLLHFVKESKQDESGMPNNRFLAERTGGTYSTLKVQPAELEDSGVYFCASSPKRTSRNPYLQYFGAGTRLSVL.

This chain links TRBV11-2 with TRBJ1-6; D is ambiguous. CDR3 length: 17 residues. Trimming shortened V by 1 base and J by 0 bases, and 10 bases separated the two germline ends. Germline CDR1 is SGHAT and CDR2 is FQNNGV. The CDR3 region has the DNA TGTGCCAGCAGCTTAGCGCAGGCCCGCTCCTATAATTCACCCCTCCACTTT. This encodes CASSLAQARSYNSPLHF. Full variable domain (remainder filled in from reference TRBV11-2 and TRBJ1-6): EAGVAQSPRYKIIEKRQSVAFWCNPISGHATLYWYQQILGQGPKLLIQFQNNGVVDDSQLPKDRFSAERLKGVDSTLKIQPAKLEDSAVYLCASSLAQARSYNSPLHFGNGTRLTVT.

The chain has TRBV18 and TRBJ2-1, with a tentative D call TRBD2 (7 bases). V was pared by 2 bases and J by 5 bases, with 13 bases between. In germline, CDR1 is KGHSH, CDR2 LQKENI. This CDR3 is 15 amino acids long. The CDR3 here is CASSPVQGGDNEQFF. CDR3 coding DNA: TGTGCCAGCTCACCAGTACAGGGAGGGGACAATGAGCAGTTCTTC.

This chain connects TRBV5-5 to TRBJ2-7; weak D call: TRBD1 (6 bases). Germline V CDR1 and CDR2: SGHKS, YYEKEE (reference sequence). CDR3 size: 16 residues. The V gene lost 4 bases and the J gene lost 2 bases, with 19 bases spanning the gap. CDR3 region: CASSRGSQGAAYEQYF. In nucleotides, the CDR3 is TGTGCCAGCAGCCGAGGATCACAGGGAGCGGCCTACGAGCAGTACTTC.

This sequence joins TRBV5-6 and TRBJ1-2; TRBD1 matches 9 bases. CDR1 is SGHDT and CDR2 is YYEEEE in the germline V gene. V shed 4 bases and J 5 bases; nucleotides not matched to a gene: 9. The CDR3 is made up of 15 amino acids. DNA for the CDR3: TGTGCCAGCAGCCCCCGGGACAGGGCGAGGTATGGCTACACCTTC. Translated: CASSPRDRARYGYTF.

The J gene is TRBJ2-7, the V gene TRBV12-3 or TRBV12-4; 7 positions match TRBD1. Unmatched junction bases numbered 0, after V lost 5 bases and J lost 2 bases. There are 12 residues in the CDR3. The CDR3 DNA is TGTGCCAGCAGTACAGGGGCCTACGAGCAGTACTTC. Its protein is CASSTGAYEQYF.